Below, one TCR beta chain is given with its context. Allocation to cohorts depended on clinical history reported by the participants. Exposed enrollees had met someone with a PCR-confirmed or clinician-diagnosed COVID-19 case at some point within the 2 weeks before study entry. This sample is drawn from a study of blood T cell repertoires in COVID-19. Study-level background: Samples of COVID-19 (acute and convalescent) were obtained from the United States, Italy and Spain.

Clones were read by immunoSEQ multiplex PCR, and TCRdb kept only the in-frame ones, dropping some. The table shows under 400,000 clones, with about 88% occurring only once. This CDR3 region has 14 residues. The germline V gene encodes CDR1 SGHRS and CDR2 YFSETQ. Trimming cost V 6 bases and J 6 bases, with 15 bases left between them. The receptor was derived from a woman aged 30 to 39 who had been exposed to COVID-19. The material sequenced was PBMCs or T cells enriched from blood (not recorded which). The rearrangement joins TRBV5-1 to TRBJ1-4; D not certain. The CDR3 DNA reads TGCGCCAGCACTCAGGCCCCGGGAGATGAAAAACTGTTTTTT. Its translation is CASTQAPGDEKLFF.